Shown below are 25 T cell receptor beta chains from a single sample sequenced in a study of T cells in localized non-small cell lung cancer. Generated by immunoSEQ multiplex PCR, the TCRdb table keeps only in-frame clones and is missing some. The sample lists tens of thousands of clones; around 83% were seen once. The material was PBMCs, obtained before any cancer treatment. These TCRs come from a man between 40 and 70 years old with stage II lung adenocarcinoma.

This clone was picked up one time. The chain links TRBV2 to TRBJ2-3, with 11 positions matching TRBD1. Germline-derived CDR1 and CDR2 are SNHLY and FYNNEI. V lost 0 bases to trimming and J lost 2 bases; unmatched junction nucleotides: 10. This CDR3 has 19 residues. The CDR3 loop is CASSEAPPGQGDITDTQYF. The CDR3 region has the DNA TGTGCCAGCAGTGAAGCGCCCCCGGGACAGGGGGACATCACAGATACGCAGTATTTT.

V usage is TRBV2 and J usage is TRBJ2-5, with 9 bases that match TRBD2. V trimming: 6 bases; J trimming: 5 bases; junction bases outside the gene matches: 13. CDR3 length: 16 amino acids. CDR1 is SNHLY, CDR2 FYNNEI, per germline. The CDR3 here is CASRDRLAGEVETQYF. CDR3 sequence (DNA): TGTGCCAGCAGGGATAGGTTAGCGGGAGAAGTGGAGACCCAGTACTTC.

Here the CDR3 reads CASSLGLGAIQYF. CDR3 DNA sequence: TGTGCCAGCAGTTTAGGCCTTGGGGCCATTCAGTACTTC. The V and J genes are TRBV28 and TRBJ2-4, with a weak D call TRBD1 (5 bases). Germline lookup yields CDR1 MDHEN and CDR2 SYDVKM. V was shortened by 2 bases and J by 9 bases, with 11 bases between the two germline ends. The CDR3 loop spans 13 amino acids.

The chain uses TRBV7-3 and TRBJ2-1; TRBD1 might be the D (7 bases). V gave up 2 bases and J gave up 3 bases, with 14 bases separating them. Germline V gives CDR1 SGHTA, CDR2 FQGTGA. The CDR3 has 16 residues. The CDR3 protein is CASSLQAGGNYNEQFF. CDR3 DNA sequence: TGTGCCAGCAGCTTACAGGCAGGGGGGAACTACAATGAGCAGTTCTTC.

As DNA, the CDR3 is TGCAGCGTTGGGACAGACCGGGATTCACCCCTCCACTTT. Its protein is CSVGTDRDSPLHF. The chain uses TRBV29-1 and TRBJ1-6, with D possibly matching TRBD1 (6 bases). CDR1 is SQVTM, CDR2 ANQGSEA, per germline. Trimming left V 4 bases short and J 8 bases short, with 12 bases between. CDR3 length equals 13 residues.

The gene calls are TRBV15 and TRBJ1-4, with a possible D match to TRBD1 (6 bases). The CDR3 is 13 amino acids. The germline gives CDR1 LNHNV, CDR2 YYDKDF (reference sequence). V was clipped by 1 base and J by 10 bases, with 10 bases between them. The CDR3 loop is CATSRGDNAKLFF. The CDR3 nucleotides are TGTGCCACCAGCAGAGGGGACAACGCAAAACTGTTTTTT.

J is TRBJ2-7 and V is TRBV7-9; unclear D gene. The CDR3 runs 14 residues. From germline, CDR1 is SEHNR and CDR2 FQNEAQ (reference sequence). V lost 1 base to trimming and J lost 3 bases, with 10 bases between them. Here the CDR3 DNA reads TGTGCCAGCAGCTTAGTGTCCGGCAGCTACGAGCAGTACTTC. This sequence encodes CASSLVSGSYEQYF.

V gene TRBV7-2 combines with J gene TRBJ2-3; D not certain. The CDR3 extends over 13 amino acids. From germline, CDR1 is SGHTA and CDR2 FQGNSA. Between the trimmed V and J ends, which lost 4 bases and 6 bases, there was a span of 11 bases. CDR3 nucleotide sequence: TGTGCCAGCAGCTCGCCGCAGGAGGATACGCAGTATTTT. Residues: CASSSPQEDTQYF.

The rearrangement uses TRBV11-2 and TRBJ2-7; 12 bases line up with TRBD2. Trimming took 0 bases from V and 3 from J; bases not matched to a gene: 6. There are 17 residues in the CDR3. Germline values: CDR1 SGHAT, CDR2 FQNNGV. CDR3 DNA sequence: TGTGCCAGCAGCTTAGAAGGGGGACTAGCGGGCCTCTACGAGCAGTACTTC. The encoded protein is CASSLEGGLAGLYEQYF. Drawing the rest from reference TRBV11-2 and TRBJ2-7, the complete variable domain is EAGVAQSPRYKIIEKRQSVAFWCNPISGHATLYWYQQILGQGPKLLIQFQNNGVVDDSQLPKDRFSAERLKGVDSTLKIQPAKLEDSAVYLCASSLEGGLAGLYEQYFGPGTRLTVT.

J is TRBJ2-5 and V is TRBV27; 8 bases line up with TRBD2. CDR3 length: 15 amino acids. Trimming removed 5 bases from V and 5 bases from J; junction bases left unmatched: 10. Germline-derived CDR1 and CDR2 are MNHEY and SMNVEV (reference sequence). The CDR3 loop reads CASSQLAAQRETQYF. As DNA, the CDR3 is TGTGCCAGCAGTCAACTAGCGGCCCAGAGGGAGACCCAGTACTTC.

The CDR3 nucleotides read TGTGCCAGCACCGCACAGGGGATGCCCCAGCATTTT. Amino acids: CASTAQGMPQHF. V gene TRBV28 combines with J gene TRBJ1-5; TRBD1 matches at 7 bases. CDR1 MDHEN and CDR2 SYDVKM come from the germline V gene. This CDR3 has 12 amino acids. J was trimmed by 9 bases and V by 7 bases; bases with no gene match: 6.

This chain joins TRBV7-6 and TRBJ1-6; unclear D gene. Looked up from germline, CDR1 is SGHVS and CDR2 is FNYEAQ. There are 15 residues in the CDR3. The V end lost 5 bases, the J end lost 2 bases, and 10 bases lay between the germline ends. CDR3 nucleotides: TGTGCCAGCAGCCTAGGACGGCCCTATAATTCACCCCTCCACTTT. Its protein is CASSLGRPYNSPLHF. The whole variable domain, remainder taken from reference TRBV7-6 and TRBJ1-6, is GAGVSQSPRYKVTKRGQDVALRCDPISGHVSLYWYRQALGQGPEFLTYFNYEAQQDKSGLPNDRFSAERPEGSISTLTIQRTEQRDSAMYRCASSLGRPYNSPLHFGNGTRLTVT.

The genes are TRBV5-6 and TRBJ2-5, with D possibly matching TRBD2 (5 bases). From germline, CDR1 is SGHDT and CDR2 YYEEEE. This CDR3 spans 15 amino acids. V was shortened by 7 bases and J by 1 base, with 17 bases between the two germline ends. The CDR3 region is CASRPSPGTQETQYF. In nucleotides, the CDR3 is TGTGCCAGCCGCCCCAGTCCGGGAACCCAAGAGACCCAGTACTTC.

The V and J genes are TRBV5-6 and TRBJ1-5; D is perhaps TRBD1 (6 bases). The ends were cut back, 0 bases at V and 7 bases at J, with 23 bases in the middle. The CDR3 runs 18 residues. Germline CDR1 and CDR2: SGHDT and YYEEEE. CDR3 sequence (DNA): TGTGCCAGCAGCTTGGCTCGGCTGGGGGCGAAGGGCGGCCAGCCCCAGCATTTT. Its translation is CASSLARLGAKGGQPQHF. The full variable domain, completed using reference TRBV5-6 and TRBJ1-5, is DAGVTQSPTHLIKTRGQQVTLRCSPKSGHDTVSWYQQALGQGPQFIFQYYEEEERQRGNFPDRFSGHQFPNYSSELNVNALLLGDSALYLCASSLARLGAKGGQPQHFGDGTRLSIL.

V and J are TRBV7-3 and TRBJ2-6; tentatively, D is TRBD1 or TRBD2 (5 bases each). Deletions cut 0 bases from V and 4 bases from J, with 7 bases between. The CDR3 runs 15 residues. Germline V gene lookup returns CDR1 SGHTA and CDR2 FQGTGA. As DNA, the CDR3 is TGTGCCAGCAGCTTAACCGGGACGGGGGCCAACGTCCTGACTTTC. Protein product: CASSLTGTGANVLTF.

This rearrangement joins TRBV2 to TRBJ1-5; D is undetermined. The V gene lost 6 bases and the J gene lost 0 bases, with 12 bases spanning the gap. CDR1 and CDR2 from the germline V gene are SNHLY and FYNNEI. The CDR3 runs 15 residues. The CDR3 here is CASRDDSNSNQPQHF. The CDR3 nucleotides read TGTGCCAGCAGGGACGACTCTAATAGCAATCAGCCCCAGCATTTT.

The V and J genes are TRBV5-1 and TRBJ2-7; 14 bases line up with TRBD2. The germline V gene encodes CDR1 SGHRS and CDR2 YFSETQ. The length of the CDR3 is 14 residues. After removal of 5 bases from V and 4 bases from J, the junction contained 2 bases not matched to a gene. CDR3 DNA: TGCGCCAGCAGAAGACTAGCGGGAGGGTACGAGCAGTACTTC. This gives the protein CASRRLAGGYEQYF.

This chain connects TRBV7-6 to TRBJ2-3; TRBD1 agrees at 7 bases. CDR3 length: 15 residues. V gave up 5 bases and J gave up 8 bases; unmatched junction bases: 13. The germline V gene encodes CDR1 SGHVS and CDR2 FNYEAQ. The CDR3 spells CASSQSGTARSTQYF. The CDR3 DNA reads as TGTGCCAGCAGCCAATCCGGGACAGCGCGTAGTACGCAGTATTTT.

The CDR3 nucleotides read TGTGCCAGCAGCTTAAGGGACAGAAGTTCCGGTGTGCAGTACTTC. Its protein product is CASSLRDRSSGVQYF. The chain uses TRBV11-2 and TRBJ2-7; 7 bases align to TRBD1. Germline values: CDR1 SGHAT, CDR2 FQNNGV. The ends lost 2 bases at V and 9 bases at J; junction bases unmatched: 13. There are 15 residues in the CDR3.

The rearrangement uses TRBV5-1 and TRBJ2-1; tentatively, D is TRBD1 or TRBD2 (6 bases each). The CDR3 covers 15 residues. Between the trimmed V and J ends, which lost 4 bases and 6 bases, there was a span of 17 bases. The germline gives CDR1 SGHRS, CDR2 YFSETQ. Here the CDR3 reads CASSPYTEGGNEQFF. The CDR3 DNA sequence: TGCGCCAGCAGCCCTTATACCGAGGGGGGCAATGAGCAGTTCTTC.

The V and J genes are TRBV19 and TRBJ1-1; the match to TRBD1 covers 7 bases. V lost 3 bases to trimming and J lost 1 base; unmatched junction nucleotides: 5. Germline lookup yields CDR1 LNHDA and CDR2 SQIVND (reference sequence). The CDR3 totals 15 residues. As DNA, the CDR3 is TGTGCCAGTAGTATGGACAGGCGAAAGAACACTGAAGCTTTCTTT. This codes for CASSMDRRKNTEAFF.

The chain couples TRBV5-5 to TRBJ2-5; TRBD2 might be the D (5 bases). Trimming took 3 bases from V and 2 from J, leaving 8 bases between them. Germline V CDR1 and CDR2: SGHKS, YYEKEE (reference sequence). The CDR3 sequence is 13 residues long. The CDR3 sequence: CASSSRGQETQYF. DNA of the CDR3: TGTGCCAGCAGCTCCCGGGGACAAGAGACCCAGTACTTC.

This chain uses TRBV7-3 with TRBJ2-6; D is unresolved. The V gene's germline CDR1 is SGHTA and CDR2 FQGTGA. With 7 bases removed from V and 1 base from J, the gap between germline ends came to 5 bases. The CDR3 extends over 13 amino acids. CDR3 region: CASKGSGANVLTF. As DNA, the CDR3 is TGTGCCAGCAAAGGTTCTGGGGCCAACGTCCTGACTTTC.

This clone turned up a few times. The V call is TRBV29-1, the J call TRBJ2-3; 16 bases line up with TRBD2. CDR1 SQVTM and CDR2 ANQGSEA come from the germline V gene. V dropped 7 bases and J dropped 7; count of bases not matched to a gene: 5. This CDR3 has 14 residues. CDR3 sequence reads: CSAGTSGGAHTQYF. The DNA for the CDR3 is TGCAGCGCGGGGACTAGCGGGGGGGCACATACGCAGTATTTT.

In this sample, this clone turned up a few times. CDR3 bases: TGTGCCAGCACCAACAGGGGGTCACCCCTCCACTTT. Translating it yields CASTNRGSPLHF. This chain uses TRBV6-6 with TRBJ1-6, with TRBD1 identical over 8 bases. The CDR3 extends over 12 amino acids. Trimming at V came to 7 bases and at J to 10 bases, leaving 3 bases not matched to a gene. Germline values: CDR1 MNHNY, CDR2 SVGAGI (reference sequence).